What follows describes a single TCR beta chain. This sample was taken from a study of blood T cell repertoires in COVID-19. Germline trimming cut 4 bases from V and 2 bases from J; bases unmatched to any gene: 5. CDR1 is SEHNR and CDR2 is FQNEAQ in the germline V gene (reference sequence). The CDR3 covers 15 residues. Clones were read by immunoSEQ multiplex PCR, and TCRdb kept only the in-frame ones, dropping some. The sample yields more than 200,000 clones, around 84% seen once. The sample was peripheral blood. V gene TRBV7-9 combines with J gene TRBJ2-1; TRBD1 aligns across 7 bases. The TCR comes from a woman aged 55-70 years with COVID-19, enrolled during active disease. CDR3: CASSYRGPPYNEQFF. The CDR3 DNA reads as TGTGCCAGCAGCTATAGGGGGCCTCCCTACAATGAGCAGTTCTTC.